Listed here is a single T cell receptor beta chain. This entry belongs to a study of T cells in Graves' hyperthyroidism and ophthalmopathy. Authors of the study amplified TCR beta CDR3 regions from RNA transcripts. RT-PCR in the first round (using the HTBI primer set) targeted the TCR CDR3. TCRdb re-called the multiplex PCR reads with MiXCR, one entry per CDR3 protein. Among about 660,000 distinct CDR3 sequences, approximately 42% were seen once, and the ten largest hold under 8%. V gave up 3 bases and J gave up 7 bases, with 25 bases separating them. The length of the CDR3 is 19 residues. Germline V lookup: CDR1 SNHLY, CDR2 FYNNEI.

The sequenced material came from peripheral blood or thyroid tissue (not recorded which). This chain uses TRBV2 with TRBJ1-6; no clear D gene. This TCR derives from an adult man with Graves' disease, either hyperthyroidism or ophthalmopathy (not recorded which). CDR3 region: CASSDPTWAGSVLNSPLHF. CDR3 nucleotides: TGTGCCAGCAGTGATCCCACATGGGCAGGCTCCGTCCTCAATTCACCCCTCCACTTT.